This T cell receptor (beta chain) appears in the sequencing data of a study of cytomegalovirus exposure and HLA in healthy donors. Amplification used 60 Vbeta primers and 13 Jbeta primers. Libraries were prepared by immunoSEQ multiplex PCR; TCRdb keeps only in-frame clonotypes and omits some of them. Of under 200,000 clones in the sample, over 9.5% were seen once. The CDR3 has 14 amino acids. Germline lookup yields CDR1 MNHEY and CDR2 SMNVEV (reference sequence). The ends were cut back, 7 bases at V and 0 bases at J, with 12 bases in the middle. This clone was counted only a few times. Its antigen is unidentified. Findings and caveats of the study: Researchers catalogued approximately 160 TCR beta chains as cytomegalovirus-associated. A later analysis linked some 17,000 TCR beta sequences to HLA alleles at 0.05 false discovery rate. The study had only CMV serostatus as immune exposure information.

Material: PBMCs. V gene TRBV27 combines with J gene TRBJ1-1; D possibly corresponds to TRBD1 (5 bases). The receptor was isolated from a man aged 45-65 years in good health and CMV-seropositive. The CDR3 is CASTKDRLNTEAFF. The CDR3, as DNA: TGTGCCAGCACCAAAGACAGACTGAACACTGAAGCTTTCTTT.